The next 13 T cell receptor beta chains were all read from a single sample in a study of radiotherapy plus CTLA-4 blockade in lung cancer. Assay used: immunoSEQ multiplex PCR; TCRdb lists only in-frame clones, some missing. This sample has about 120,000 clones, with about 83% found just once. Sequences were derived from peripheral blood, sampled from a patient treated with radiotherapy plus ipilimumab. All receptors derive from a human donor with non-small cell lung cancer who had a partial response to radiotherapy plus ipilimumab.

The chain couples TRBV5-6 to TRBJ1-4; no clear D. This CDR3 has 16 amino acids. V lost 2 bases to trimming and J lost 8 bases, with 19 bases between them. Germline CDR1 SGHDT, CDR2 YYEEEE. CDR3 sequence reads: CASSLRLAGMSEKLFF. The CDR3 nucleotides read TGTGCCAGCAGCTTAAGACTGGCGGGCATGTCGGAAAAACTGTTTTTT.

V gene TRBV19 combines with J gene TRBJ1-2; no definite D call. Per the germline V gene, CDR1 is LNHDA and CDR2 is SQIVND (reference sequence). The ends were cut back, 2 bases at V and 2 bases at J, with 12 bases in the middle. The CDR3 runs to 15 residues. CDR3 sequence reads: CASSISYTVNYGYTF. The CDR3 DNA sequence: TGTGCCAGTAGTATATCGTACACAGTGAACTATGGCTACACCTTC.

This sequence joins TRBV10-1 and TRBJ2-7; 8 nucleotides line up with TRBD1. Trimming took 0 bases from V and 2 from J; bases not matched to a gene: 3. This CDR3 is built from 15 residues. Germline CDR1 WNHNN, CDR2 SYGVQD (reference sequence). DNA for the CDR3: TGCGCCAGCAGTGAGTCTTCACAGGGGGCCTACGAGCAGTACTTC. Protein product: CASSESSQGAYEQYF.

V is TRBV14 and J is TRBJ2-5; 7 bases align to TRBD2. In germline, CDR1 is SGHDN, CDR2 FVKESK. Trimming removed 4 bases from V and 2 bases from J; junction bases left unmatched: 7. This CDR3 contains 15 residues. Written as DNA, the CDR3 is TGTGCCAGCAGCCGCCTTCTAGCGGAACAAGAGACCCAGTACTTC. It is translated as CASSRLLAEQETQYF.

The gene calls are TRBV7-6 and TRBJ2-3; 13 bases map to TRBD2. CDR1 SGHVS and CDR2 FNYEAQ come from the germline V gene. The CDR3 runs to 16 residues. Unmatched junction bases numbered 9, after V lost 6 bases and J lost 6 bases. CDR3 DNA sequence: TGTGCCAGCAGATCTGGGACTAGCGGGATGGGGGATACGCAGTATTTT. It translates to CASRSGTSGMGDTQYF.

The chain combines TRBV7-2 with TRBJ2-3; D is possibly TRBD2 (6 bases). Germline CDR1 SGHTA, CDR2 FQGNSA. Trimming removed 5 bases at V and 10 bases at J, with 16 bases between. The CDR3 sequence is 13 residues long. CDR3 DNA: TGTGCCAGCAGCCCGGAGGGGCGCTCCGCGCAGTATTTT. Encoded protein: CASSPEGRSAQYF. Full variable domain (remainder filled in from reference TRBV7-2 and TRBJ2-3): GAGVSQSPSNKVTEKGKDVELRCDPISGHTALYWYRQSLGQGLEFLIYFQGNSAPDKSGLPSDRFSAERTGGSVSTLTIQRTQQEDSAVYLCASSPEGRSAQYFGPGTRLTVL.

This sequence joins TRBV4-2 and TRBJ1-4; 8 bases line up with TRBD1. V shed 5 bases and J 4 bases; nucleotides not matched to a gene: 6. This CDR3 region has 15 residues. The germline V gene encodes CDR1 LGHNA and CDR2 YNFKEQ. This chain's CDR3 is CASSVLQGDNEKLFF. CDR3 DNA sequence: TGTGCCAGCAGCGTATTACAGGGGGATAATGAAAAACTGTTTTTT.

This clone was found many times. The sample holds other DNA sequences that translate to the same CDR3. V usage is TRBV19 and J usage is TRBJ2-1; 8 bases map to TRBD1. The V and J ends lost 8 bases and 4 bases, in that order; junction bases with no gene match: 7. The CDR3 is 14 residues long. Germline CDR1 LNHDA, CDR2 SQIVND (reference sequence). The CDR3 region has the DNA TGTGCCAGTTCTTTGCAGGGGGCATACAATGAGCAGTTCTTC. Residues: CASSLQGAYNEQFF.

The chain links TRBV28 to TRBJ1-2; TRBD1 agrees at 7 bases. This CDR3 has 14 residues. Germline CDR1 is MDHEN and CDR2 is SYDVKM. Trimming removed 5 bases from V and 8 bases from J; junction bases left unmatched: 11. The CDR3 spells CASSPPDRARGYTF. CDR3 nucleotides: TGTGCCAGCAGTCCCCCCGACAGGGCGAGAGGCTACACCTTC.

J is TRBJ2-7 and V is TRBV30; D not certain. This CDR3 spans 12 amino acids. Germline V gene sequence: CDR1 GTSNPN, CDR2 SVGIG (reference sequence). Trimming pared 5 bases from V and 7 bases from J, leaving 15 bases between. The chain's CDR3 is CAWGPIGREQYF. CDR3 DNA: TGTGCCTGGGGTCCCATTGGCAGGGAGCAGTACTTC.

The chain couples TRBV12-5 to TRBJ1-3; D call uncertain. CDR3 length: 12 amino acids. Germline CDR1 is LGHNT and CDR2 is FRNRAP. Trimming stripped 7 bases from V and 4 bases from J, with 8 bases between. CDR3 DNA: TGTGCTAGTGCCCTCTACGGAAACACCATATATTTT. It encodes CASALYGNTIYF. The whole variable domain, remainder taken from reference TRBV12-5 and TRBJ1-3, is DARVTQTPRHKVTEMGQEVTMRCQPILGHNTVFWYRQTMMQGLELLAYFRNRAPLDDSGMPKDRFSAEMPDATLATLKIQPSEPRDSAVYFCASALYGNTIYFGEGSWLTVV.

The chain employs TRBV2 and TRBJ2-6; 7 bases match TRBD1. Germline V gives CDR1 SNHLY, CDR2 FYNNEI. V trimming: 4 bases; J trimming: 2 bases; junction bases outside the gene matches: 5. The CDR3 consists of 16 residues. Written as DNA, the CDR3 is TGTGCCAGCAGTGGGGGCACAGGGGCTGGGGCCAACGTCCTGACTTTC. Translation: CASSGGTGAGANVLTF.

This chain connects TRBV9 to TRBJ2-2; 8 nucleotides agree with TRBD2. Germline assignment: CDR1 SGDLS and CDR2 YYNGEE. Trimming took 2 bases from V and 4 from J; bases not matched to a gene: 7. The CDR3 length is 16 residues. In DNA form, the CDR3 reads TGTGCCAGCAGCGTGTTCGGGAGGGCCCCCACCGGGGAGCTGTTTTTT. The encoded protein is CASSVFGRAPTGELFF. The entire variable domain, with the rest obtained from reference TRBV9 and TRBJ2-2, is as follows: DSGVTQTPKHLITATGQRVTLRCSPRSGDLSVYWYQQSLDQGLQFLIQYYNGEERAKGNILERFSAQQFPDLHSELNLSSLELGDSALYFCASSVFGRAPTGELFFGEGSRLTVL.